These T cell receptor beta chains were read from a single sample in a study of T cell changes during pregnancy in multiple sclerosis. Here immunoSEQ multiplex PCR was the method, and the copy in TCRdb shows in-frame clones only, minus some. The sample includes about 92,000 clones, more than 85% of them seen just once. The source was peripheral blood, collected in the first trimester of pregnancy. Every receptor here comes from a female donor with multiple sclerosis, enrolled in a pregnancy study. Each CDR3 is given with its conserved first and last residue. A D gene is named only where the DNA matches it firmly. Clone size is stated in some rows and not others, as once, few, many or a class when expanded.

TGTGCCAGCAGCATCGACAGTTCCTACGAGCAGTACTTC,CASSIDSSYEQYF,TRBJ2-7,.,TRBV28,.
TGTGCCAGTAGTATTAGCGGAAGCTCCTACGAGCAGTACTTC,CASSISGSSYEQYF,TRBJ2-7,.,TRBV19,.
TGTGCCAGCAGCGCTGCAGGGGGCGCGAACACAGATACGCAGTATTTT,CASSAAGGANTDTQYF,TRBJ2-3,TRBD1,TRBV9,.
TGTGCCAGCAGCGCCGGCGGCAGGGGAGAGGAAAAACTGTTTTTT,CASSAGGRGEEKLFF,TRBJ1-4,.,TRBV7-2,.
TGTGCCAGCAGCCGTACTAGCGATGAGACCCAGTACTTC,CASSRTSDETQYF,TRBJ2-5,TRBD2,TRBV11-2,.
TGTGCCAGCAGTTTAGGGTCCGACAGTGAAGCTTTCTTT,CASSLGSDSEAFF,TRBJ1-1,.,TRBV28,once
TGTGCCAGTAGTATACTTGCCAGGGGAACTAACTATGGCTACACCTTC,CASSILARGTNYGYTF,TRBJ1-2,.,TRBV19,.
TGTGCCAGCAGTTTATGGGGGGATTCTGTAGGCAATGAGCAGTTCTTC,CASSLWGDSVGNEQFF,TRBJ2-1,.,TRBV27,.
TGTGCCACCAGGGGTGGACTAGCACTTGGGCAGTACTTC,CATRGGLALGQYF,TRBJ2-7,TRBD2,TRBV27,.
TGTGCCTGGAGGGAGAGGAGTTTCTACGAGCAGTACTTC,CAWRERSFYEQYF,TRBJ2-7,.,TRBV30,.
TGCGCCAGCAGAAGGACAGGGGGCAACGAGCAGTACTTC,CASRRTGGNEQYF,TRBJ2-7,TRBD1,TRBV5-1,.
TGTGCCAGCACCAAAAGCCCAGGGACAGGGGATCAGCCCCAGCATTTT,CASTKSPGTGDQPQHF,TRBJ1-5,TRBD1,TRBV2,.
TGTGCCAGCACCCCGGGGTTCAGGGGTAACTCTGGCTACACCTTC,CASTPGFRGNSGYTF,TRBJ1-2,.,TRBV2,.
TGTGCCAGCAGGATTAATGACCGGGAGGGCCATTTCTTC,CASRINDREGHFF,TRBJ2-1,TRBD2,TRBV7-9,.
TGTGCCAGCCGAAGGACAGGAGGGGCCTACGAGCAGTACTTC,CASRRTGGAYEQYF,TRBJ2-7,.,TRBV2,.